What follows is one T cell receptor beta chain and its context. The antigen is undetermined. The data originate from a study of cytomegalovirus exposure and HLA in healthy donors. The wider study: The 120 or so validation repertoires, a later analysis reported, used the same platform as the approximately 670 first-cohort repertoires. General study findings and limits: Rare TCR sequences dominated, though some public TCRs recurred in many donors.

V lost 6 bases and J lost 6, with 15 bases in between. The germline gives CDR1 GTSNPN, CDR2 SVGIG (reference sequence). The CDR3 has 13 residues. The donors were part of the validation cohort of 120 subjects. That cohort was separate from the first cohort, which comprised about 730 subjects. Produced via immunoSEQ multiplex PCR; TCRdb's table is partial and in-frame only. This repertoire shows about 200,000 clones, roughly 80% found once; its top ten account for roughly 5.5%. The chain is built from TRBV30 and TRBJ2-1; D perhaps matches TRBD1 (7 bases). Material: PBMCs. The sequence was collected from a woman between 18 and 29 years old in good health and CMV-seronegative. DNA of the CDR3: TGTGCCTGTCGGGCAGGGGGGCTCAATGAGCAGTTCTTC. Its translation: CACRAGGLNEQFF.